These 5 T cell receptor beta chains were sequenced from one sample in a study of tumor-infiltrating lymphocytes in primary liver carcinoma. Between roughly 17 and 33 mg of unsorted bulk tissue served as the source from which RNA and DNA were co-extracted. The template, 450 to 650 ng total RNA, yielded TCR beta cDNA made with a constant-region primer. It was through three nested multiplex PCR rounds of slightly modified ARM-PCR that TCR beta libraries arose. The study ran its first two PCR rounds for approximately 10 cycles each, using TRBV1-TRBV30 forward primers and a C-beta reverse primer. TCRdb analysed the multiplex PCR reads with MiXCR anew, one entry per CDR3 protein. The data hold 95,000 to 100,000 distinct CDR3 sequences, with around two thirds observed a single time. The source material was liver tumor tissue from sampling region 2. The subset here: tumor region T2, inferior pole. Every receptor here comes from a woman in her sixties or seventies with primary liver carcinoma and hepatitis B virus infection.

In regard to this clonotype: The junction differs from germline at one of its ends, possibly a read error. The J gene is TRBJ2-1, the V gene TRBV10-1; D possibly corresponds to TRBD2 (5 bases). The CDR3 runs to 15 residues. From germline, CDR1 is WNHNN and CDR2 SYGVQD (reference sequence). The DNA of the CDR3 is TGCGTCAGCAGTGAGTCGACCAGAGGGCGGGATGAGCAGTTCTTC. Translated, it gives CVSSESTRGRDEQFF.

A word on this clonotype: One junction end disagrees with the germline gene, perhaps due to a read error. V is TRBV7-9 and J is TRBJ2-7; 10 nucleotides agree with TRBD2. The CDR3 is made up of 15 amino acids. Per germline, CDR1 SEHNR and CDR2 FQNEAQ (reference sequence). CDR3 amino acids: CPSSLAGGSTYEQYF. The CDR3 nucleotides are TGTCCCAGCAGCTTAGCGGGGGGTTCTACCTACGAACAGTACTTC.

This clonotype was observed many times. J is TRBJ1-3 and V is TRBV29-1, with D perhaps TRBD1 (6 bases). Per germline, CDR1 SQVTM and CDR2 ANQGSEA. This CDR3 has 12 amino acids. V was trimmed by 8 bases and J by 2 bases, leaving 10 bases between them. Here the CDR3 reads CSSRTAGNTIYF. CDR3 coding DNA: TGCAGCTCTAGGACAGCTGGAAACACCATATATTTT.

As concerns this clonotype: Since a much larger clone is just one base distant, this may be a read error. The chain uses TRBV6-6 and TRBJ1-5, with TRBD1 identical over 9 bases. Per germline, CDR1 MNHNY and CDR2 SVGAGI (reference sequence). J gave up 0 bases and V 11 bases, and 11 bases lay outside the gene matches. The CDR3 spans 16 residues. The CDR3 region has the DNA TGTGCCTGCGTCCCCCGGGGACAGGGTAGCAATCAGCCCCAGCATTTT. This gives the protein CACVPRGQGSNQPQHF.

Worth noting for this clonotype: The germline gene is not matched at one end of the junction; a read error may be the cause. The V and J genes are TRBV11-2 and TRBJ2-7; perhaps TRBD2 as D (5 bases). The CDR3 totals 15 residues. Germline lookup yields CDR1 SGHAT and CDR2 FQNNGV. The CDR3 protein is CAISFNGRTSYEQYF. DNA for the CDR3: TGTGCCATCAGCTTTAATGGGAGAACCTCCTACGAGCAGTACTTC.